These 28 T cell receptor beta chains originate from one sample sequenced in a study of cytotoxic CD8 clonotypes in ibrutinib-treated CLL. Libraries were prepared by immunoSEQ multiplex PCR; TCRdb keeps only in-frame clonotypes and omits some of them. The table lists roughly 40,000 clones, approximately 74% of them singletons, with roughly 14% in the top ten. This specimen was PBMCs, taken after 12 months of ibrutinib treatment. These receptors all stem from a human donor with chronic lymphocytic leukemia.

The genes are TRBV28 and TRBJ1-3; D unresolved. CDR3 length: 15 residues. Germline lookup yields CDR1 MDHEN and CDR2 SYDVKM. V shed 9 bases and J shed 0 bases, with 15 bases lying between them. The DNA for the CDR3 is TGTGCCAGTAGTACGGGATCCCGCTCTGGAAACACCATATATTTT. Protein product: CASSTGSRSGNTIYF.

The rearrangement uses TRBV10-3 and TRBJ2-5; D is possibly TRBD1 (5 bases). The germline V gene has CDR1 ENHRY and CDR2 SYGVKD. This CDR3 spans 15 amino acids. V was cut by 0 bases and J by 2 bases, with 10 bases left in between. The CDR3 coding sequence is TGTGCCATCAGTGAGTCAGGGGCAAGTCAAGAGACCCAGTACTTC. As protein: CAISESGASQETQYF.

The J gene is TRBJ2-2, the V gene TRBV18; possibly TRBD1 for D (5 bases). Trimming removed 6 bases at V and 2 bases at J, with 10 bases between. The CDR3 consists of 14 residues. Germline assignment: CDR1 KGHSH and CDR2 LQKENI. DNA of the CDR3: TGTGCCAGCTCGCCGGACATTAACACCGGGGAGCTGTTTTTT. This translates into CASSPDINTGELFF.

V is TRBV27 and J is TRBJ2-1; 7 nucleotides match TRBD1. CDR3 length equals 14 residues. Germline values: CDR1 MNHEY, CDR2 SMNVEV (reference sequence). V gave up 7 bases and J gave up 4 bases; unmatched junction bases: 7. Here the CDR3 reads CASTRRGQYNEQFF. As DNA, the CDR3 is TGTGCCAGCACTCGAAGGGGACAGTACAATGAGCAGTTCTTC.

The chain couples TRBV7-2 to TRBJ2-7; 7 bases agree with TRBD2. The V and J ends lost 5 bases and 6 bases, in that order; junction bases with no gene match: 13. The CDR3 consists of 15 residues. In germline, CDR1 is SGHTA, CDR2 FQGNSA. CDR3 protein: CASSPLVAGASEQYF. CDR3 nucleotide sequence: TGTGCCAGCAGCCCCCTGGTTGCGGGAGCTTCCGAGCAGTACTTC.

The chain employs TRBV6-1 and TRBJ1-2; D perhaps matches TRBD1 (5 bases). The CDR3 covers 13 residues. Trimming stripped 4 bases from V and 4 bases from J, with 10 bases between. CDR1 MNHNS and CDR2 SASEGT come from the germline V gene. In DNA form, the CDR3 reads TGTGCCAGCAGTGTTGGACAAAGCTATGGCTACACCTTC. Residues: CASSVGQSYGYTF.

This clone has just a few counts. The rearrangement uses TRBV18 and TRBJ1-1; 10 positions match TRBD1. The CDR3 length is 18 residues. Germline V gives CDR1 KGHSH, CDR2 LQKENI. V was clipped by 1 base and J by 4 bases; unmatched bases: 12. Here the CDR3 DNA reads TGTGCCAGCTCACCACGAACGGGACAGGGGAGTCTCGGCACTGAAGCTTTCTTT. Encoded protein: CASSPRTGQGSLGTEAFF.

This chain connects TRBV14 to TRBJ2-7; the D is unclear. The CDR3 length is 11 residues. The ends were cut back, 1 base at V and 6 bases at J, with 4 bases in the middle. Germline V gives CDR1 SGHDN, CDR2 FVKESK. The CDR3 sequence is CASSQGSEQYF. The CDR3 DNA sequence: TGTGCCAGCAGCCAAGGGTCCGAGCAGTACTTC.

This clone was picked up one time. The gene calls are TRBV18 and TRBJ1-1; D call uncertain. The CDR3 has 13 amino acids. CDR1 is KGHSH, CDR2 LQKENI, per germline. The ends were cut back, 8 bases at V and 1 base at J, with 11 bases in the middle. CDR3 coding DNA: TGTGCCAGCCTTCTGTCAGGGAACACTGAAGCTTTCTTT. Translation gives CASLLSGNTEAFF.

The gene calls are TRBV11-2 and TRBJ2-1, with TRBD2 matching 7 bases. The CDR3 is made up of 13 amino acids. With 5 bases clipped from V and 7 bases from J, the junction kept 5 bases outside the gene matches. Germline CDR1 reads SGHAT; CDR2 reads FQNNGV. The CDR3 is CASSPTSRNEQFF. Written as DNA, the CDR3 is TGTGCCAGCAGCCCGACTAGCAGGAATGAGCAGTTCTTC.

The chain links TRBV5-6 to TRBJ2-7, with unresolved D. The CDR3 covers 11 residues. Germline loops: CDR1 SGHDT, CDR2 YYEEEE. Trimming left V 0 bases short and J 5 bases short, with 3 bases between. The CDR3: CASSLGNEQYF. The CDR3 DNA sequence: TGTGCCAGCAGCTTGGGTAACGAGCAGTACTTC.

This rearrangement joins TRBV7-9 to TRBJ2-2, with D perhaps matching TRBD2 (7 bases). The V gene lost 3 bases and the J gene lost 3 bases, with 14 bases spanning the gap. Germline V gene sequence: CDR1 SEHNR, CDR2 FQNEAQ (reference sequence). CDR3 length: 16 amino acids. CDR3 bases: TGTGCCAGCAGCTTCCGCCCGGGGGGCGACACCGGGGAGCTGTTTTTT. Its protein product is CASSFRPGGDTGELFF.

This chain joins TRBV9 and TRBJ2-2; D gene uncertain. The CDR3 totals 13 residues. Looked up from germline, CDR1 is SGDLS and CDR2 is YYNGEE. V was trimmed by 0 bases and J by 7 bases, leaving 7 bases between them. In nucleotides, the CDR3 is TGTGCCAGCAGCGTAGATTTGTTCGGGGAGCTGTTTTTT. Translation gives CASSVDLFGELFF.

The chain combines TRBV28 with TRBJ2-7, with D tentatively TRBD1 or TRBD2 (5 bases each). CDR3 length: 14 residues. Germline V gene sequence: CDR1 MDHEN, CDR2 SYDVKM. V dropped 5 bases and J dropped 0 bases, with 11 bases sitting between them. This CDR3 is CASSGTVVSYEQYF. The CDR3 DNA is TGTGCCAGCAGTGGGACCGTAGTCTCCTACGAGCAGTACTTC. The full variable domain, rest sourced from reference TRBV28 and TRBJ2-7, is DVKVTQSSRYLVKRTGEKVFLECVQDMDHENMFWYRQDPGLGLRLIYFSYDVKMKEKGDIPEGYSVSREKKERFSLILESASTNQTSMYLCASSGTVVSYEQYFGPGTRLTVT.

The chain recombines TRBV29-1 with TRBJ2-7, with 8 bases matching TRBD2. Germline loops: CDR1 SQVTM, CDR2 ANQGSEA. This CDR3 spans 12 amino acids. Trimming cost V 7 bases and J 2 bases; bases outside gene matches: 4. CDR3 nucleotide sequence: TGCAGCGCCACTAGCGGCACCTACGAGCAGTACTTC. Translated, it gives CSATSGTYEQYF.

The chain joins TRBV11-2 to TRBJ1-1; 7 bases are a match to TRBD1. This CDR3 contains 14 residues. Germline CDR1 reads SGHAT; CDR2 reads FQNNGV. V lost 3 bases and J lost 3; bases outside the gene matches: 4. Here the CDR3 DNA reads TGTGCCAGCAGCTTGACAGGGTCTCACACTGAAGCTTTCTTT. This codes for CASSLTGSHTEAFF. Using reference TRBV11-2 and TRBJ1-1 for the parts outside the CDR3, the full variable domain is EAGVAQSPRYKIIEKRQSVAFWCNPISGHATLYWYQQILGQGPKLLIQFQNNGVVDDSQLPKDRFSAERLKGVDSTLKIQPAKLEDSAVYLCASSLTGSHTEAFFGQGTRLTVV.

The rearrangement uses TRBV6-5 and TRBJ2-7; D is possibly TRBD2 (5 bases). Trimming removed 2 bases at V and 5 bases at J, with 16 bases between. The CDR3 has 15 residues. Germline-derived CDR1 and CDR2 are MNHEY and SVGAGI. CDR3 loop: CASSYLPSRSHEQYF. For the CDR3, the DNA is TGTGCCAGCAGTTACCTGCCTAGCAGGTCTCACGAGCAGTACTTC.

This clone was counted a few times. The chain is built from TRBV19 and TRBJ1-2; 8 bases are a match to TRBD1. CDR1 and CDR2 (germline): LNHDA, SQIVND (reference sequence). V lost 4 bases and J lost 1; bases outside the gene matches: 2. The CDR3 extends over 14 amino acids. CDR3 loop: CASSTDRGNYGYTF. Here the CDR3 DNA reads TGTGCCAGTAGTACTGACAGGGGTAACTATGGCTACACCTTC.

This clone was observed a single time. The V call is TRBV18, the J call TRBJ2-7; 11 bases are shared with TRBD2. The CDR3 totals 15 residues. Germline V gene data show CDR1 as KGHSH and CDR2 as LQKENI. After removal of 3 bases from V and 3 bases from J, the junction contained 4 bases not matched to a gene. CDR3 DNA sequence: TGTGCCAGCTCACCGGTGGGACTAGCGGACTACGAGCAGTACTTC. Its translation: CASSPVGLADYEQYF.

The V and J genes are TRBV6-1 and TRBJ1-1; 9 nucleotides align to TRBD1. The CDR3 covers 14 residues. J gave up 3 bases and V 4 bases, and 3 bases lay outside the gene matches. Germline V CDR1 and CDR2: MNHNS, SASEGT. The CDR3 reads CASSAWTGDTEAFF. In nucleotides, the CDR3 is TGTGCCAGCAGTGCATGGACAGGGGACACTGAAGCTTTCTTT.

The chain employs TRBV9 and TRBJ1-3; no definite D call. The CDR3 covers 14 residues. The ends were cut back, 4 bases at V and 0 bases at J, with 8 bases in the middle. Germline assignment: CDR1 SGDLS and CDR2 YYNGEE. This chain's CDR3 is CASSRSISGNTIYF. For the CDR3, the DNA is TGTGCCAGCAGCCGTAGTATCTCTGGAAACACCATATATTTT.

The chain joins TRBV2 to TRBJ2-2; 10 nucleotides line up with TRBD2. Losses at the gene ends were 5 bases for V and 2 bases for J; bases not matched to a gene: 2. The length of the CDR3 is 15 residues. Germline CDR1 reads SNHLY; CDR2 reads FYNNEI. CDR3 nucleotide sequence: TGTGCCAGCAGTATAGCGGGAGGTAACACCGGGGAGCTGTTTTTT. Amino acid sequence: CASSIAGGNTGELFF. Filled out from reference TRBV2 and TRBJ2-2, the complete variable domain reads EPEVTQTPSHQVTQMGQEVILRCVPISNHLYFYWYRQILGQKVEFLVSFYNNEISEKSEIFDDQFSVERPDGSNFTLKIRSTKLEDSAMYFCASSIAGGNTGELFFGEGSRLTVL.

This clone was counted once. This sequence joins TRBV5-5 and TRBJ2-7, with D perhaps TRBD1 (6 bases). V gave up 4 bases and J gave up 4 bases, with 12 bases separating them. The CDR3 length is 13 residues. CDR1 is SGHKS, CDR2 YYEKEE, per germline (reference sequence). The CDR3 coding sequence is TGTGCCAGCAGCCTGACGGACAGTTACGAGCAGTACTTC. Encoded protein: CASSLTDSYEQYF.

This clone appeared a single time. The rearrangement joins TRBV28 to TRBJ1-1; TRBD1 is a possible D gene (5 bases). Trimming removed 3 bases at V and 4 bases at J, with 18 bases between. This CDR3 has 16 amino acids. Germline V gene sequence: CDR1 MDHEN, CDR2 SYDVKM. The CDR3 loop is CASSLAERGPRTEAFF. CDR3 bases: TGTGCCAGCAGTTTGGCGGAGAGGGGCCCACGCACTGAAGCTTTCTTT.

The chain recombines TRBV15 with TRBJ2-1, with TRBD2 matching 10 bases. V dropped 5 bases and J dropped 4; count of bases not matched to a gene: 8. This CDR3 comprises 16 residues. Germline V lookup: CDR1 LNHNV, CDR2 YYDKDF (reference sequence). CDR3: CATSRRAGGKYNEQFF. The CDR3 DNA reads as TGTGCCACCAGCCGGCGAGCGGGAGGGAAGTACAATGAGCAGTTCTTC. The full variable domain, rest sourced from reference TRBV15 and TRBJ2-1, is DAMVIQNPRYQVTQFGKPVTLSCSQTLNHNVMYWYQQKSSQAPKLLFHYYDKDFNNEADTPDNFQSRRPNTSFCFLDIRSPGLGDTAMYLCATSRRAGGKYNEQFFGPGTRLTVL.

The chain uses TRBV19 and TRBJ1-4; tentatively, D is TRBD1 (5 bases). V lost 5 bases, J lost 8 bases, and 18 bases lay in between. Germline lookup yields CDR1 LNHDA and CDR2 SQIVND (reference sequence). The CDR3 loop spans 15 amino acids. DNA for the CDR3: TGTGCCAGTAGTGGAACCGGGACCGTCCAGGAAAAACTGTTTTTT. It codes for CASSGTGTVQEKLFF.

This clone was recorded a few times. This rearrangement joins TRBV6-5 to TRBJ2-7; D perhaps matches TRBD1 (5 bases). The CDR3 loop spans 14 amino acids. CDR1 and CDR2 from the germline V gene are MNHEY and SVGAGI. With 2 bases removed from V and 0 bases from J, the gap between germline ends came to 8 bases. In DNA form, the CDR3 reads TGTGCCAGCAGTTACCAAGACAGCTCCTACGAGCAGTACTTC. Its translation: CASSYQDSSYEQYF.

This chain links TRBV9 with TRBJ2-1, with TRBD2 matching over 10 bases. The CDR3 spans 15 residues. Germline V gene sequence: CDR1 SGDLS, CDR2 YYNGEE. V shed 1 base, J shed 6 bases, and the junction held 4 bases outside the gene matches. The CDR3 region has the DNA TGTGCCAGCAGCGTAAAAGCGGGAGGGGTCAATGAGCAGTTCTTC. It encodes CASSVKAGGVNEQFF.